A selection of T cell receptor beta chains follows, all from one sample in a study of a mutant IDH1 vaccine in newly diagnosed glioma. The protocol was immunoSEQ multiplex PCR, while the TCRdb copy is restricted to in-frame clones and leaves out a portion. The sample comprises roughly 70,000 clones, approximately 86% of which are singletons, and over 2.5% rests with the top ten. Sequenced material: PBMCs, taken from a glioma patient treated with radiotherapy, temozolomide or both. The receptors were gathered from a man under 40 with glioma. CDR3s include the opening cysteine and the closing phenylalanine or tryptophan. The order of the fields is CDR3 DNA, CDR3 protein, D gene, J gene, clone size, V gene. The D gene is left open where the match is weak. Only some rows state a clone size, as once, few, many or a class for expanded clones.

cdr3_nt: TGCGCCAGCAGCTTGGAATCGGCAGGGGGTTACGAGCAGTACTTC; cdr3_aa: CASSLESAGGYEQYF; d_call: TRBD1; j_call: TRBJ2-7; clone_size: -; v_call: TRBV5-1
cdr3_nt: TGTGCCAGCAGCTTATGGGGCAGTGGAGAAAAAGAGACCCAGTACTTC; cdr3_aa: CASSLWGSGEKETQYF; d_call: -; j_call: TRBJ2-5; clone_size: -; v_call: TRBV7-9
cdr3_nt: TGTGCCAGCAGCTTAGACAGGGAAACACACTATGGCTACACCTTC; cdr3_aa: CASSLDRETHYGYTF; d_call: TRBD1; j_call: TRBJ1-2; clone_size: -; v_call: TRBV5-6
cdr3_nt: TGTGCCAGCAGCGCGGGACTAGCGGGGCGTACAGAGACCCAGTACTTC; cdr3_aa: CASSAGLAGRTETQYF; d_call: TRBD2; j_call: TRBJ2-5; clone_size: -; v_call: TRBV13
cdr3_nt: TGTGCCAGCAGCTCCTCACCTAGGCGACTAGCGGGGGATATCTATGAGCAGTTCTTC; cdr3_aa: CASSSSPRRLAGDIYEQFF; d_call: TRBD2; j_call: TRBJ2-1; clone_size: -; v_call: TRBV11-2
cdr3_nt: TGTGCCAGCAGCGGGGGAGGGGGCGAACTGTTTTTT; cdr3_aa: CASSGGGGELFF; d_call: TRBD1; j_call: TRBJ1-4; clone_size: -; v_call: TRBV9
cdr3_nt: TGTGCCAGCAGTACGGGACCTGTTAACTATGGCTACACCTTC; cdr3_aa: CASSTGPVNYGYTF; d_call: -; j_call: TRBJ1-2; clone_size: -; v_call: TRBV27
cdr3_nt: TGCAGTGCTAGAGCTTGGAGCGCTTTCTTT; cdr3_aa: CSARAWSAFF; d_call: -; j_call: TRBJ1-1; clone_size: -; v_call: TRBV20-1
cdr3_nt: TGTGCCAGCAGCTTAGCGGAAGGTGAACTGTTTTTT; cdr3_aa: CASSLAEGELFF; d_call: -; j_call: TRBJ1-4; clone_size: -; v_call: TRBV7-9
cdr3_nt: TGTGCCAGTAGTATTCGGGAGACGAACCAAGAGACCCAGTACTTC; cdr3_aa: CASSIRETNQETQYF; d_call: -; j_call: TRBJ2-5; clone_size: -; v_call: TRBV19
cdr3_nt: TGTGCCAGCAGCTCTGGACAGGACTATTCAACTAATGAAAAACTGTTTTTT; cdr3_aa: CASSSGQDYSTNEKLFF; d_call: TRBD1; j_call: TRBJ1-4; clone_size: -; v_call: TRBV5-6
cdr3_nt: TGTGCCAGCTCAGGGGGTTATAGCAATCAGCCCCAGCATTTT; cdr3_aa: CASSGGYSNQPQHF; d_call: -; j_call: TRBJ1-5; clone_size: -; v_call: TRBV18
cdr3_nt: TGCGCCAGCAGCCGTACTGGGGGAGGAAGCACAGATACGCAGTATTTT; cdr3_aa: CASSRTGGGSTDTQYF; d_call: -; j_call: TRBJ2-3; clone_size: -; v_call: TRBV5-1
cdr3_nt: TGCGCCAGCAGCTTGAGCCCGGATTTTGAGCAGTTCTTC; cdr3_aa: CASSLSPDFEQFF; d_call: -; j_call: TRBJ2-1; clone_size: -; v_call: TRBV5-1
cdr3_nt: TGTGCGCTGGACACCACGGGTAATGAAAAACTGTTTTTT; cdr3_aa: CALDTTGNEKLFF; d_call: -; j_call: TRBJ1-4; clone_size: -; v_call: TRBV30
cdr3_nt: TGTGCCAGCAGCCAAAACTCGGGGGAAAGCTCCTACAATGAGCAGTTCTTC; cdr3_aa: CASSQNSGESSYNEQFF; d_call: -; j_call: TRBJ2-1; clone_size: -; v_call: TRBV7-8
cdr3_nt: TGTGCCAGCAGTACTAGGACAGGGGGGGCGTTT; cdr3_aa: CASSTRTGGAF; d_call: TRBD1; j_call: TRBJ1-1; clone_size: once; v_call: TRBV6-1
cdr3_nt: TGTGCCAGCAGTGATGTAATCTACACCGGGGAGCTGTTTTTT; cdr3_aa: CASSDVIYTGELFF; d_call: -; j_call: TRBJ2-2; clone_size: -; v_call: TRBV2
cdr3_nt: TGTGCCAGCAGCTTGTTGCCGGGACTAGCCCAGGATGAGCAGTTCTTC; cdr3_aa: CASSLLPGLAQDEQFF; d_call: TRBD2; j_call: TRBJ2-1; clone_size: -; v_call: TRBV5-6
cdr3_nt: TGTGCCAGTTCAACAGGACAGGGGCTCTATAATTCACCCCTCCACTTT; cdr3_aa: CASSTGQGLYNSPLHF; d_call: TRBD1; j_call: TRBJ1-6; clone_size: -; v_call: TRBV19
cdr3_nt: TGTGCCAGCAGTTACCCCCGGGACCTCTACAATGAGCAGTTCTTC; cdr3_aa: CASSYPRDLYNEQFF; d_call: -; j_call: TRBJ2-1; clone_size: -; v_call: TRBV6-5
cdr3_nt: TGTGCCAGCAGCGTTATTTCGGCTGGCGAGCAGTACTTC; cdr3_aa: CASSVISAGEQYF; d_call: -; j_call: TRBJ2-7; clone_size: -; v_call: TRBV9
cdr3_nt: TGTGCCAGCAGTTTATCCCCCCCCCAGGTACTGGGGTCCGGGGCCAACGTCCTGACTTTC; cdr3_aa: CASSLSPPQVLGSGANVLTF; d_call: -; j_call: TRBJ2-6; clone_size: -; v_call: TRBV27
cdr3_nt: TGTGCCAGCAGCTTGGTTGCCGGGGGGGTTGCCTATGGCTACACCTTC; cdr3_aa: CASSLVAGGVAYGYTF; d_call: -; j_call: TRBJ1-2; clone_size: -; v_call: TRBV5-8
cdr3_nt: TGTGCCTGGACTTACCGGACGGCTTATAATTCACCCCTCCACTTT; cdr3_aa: CAWTYRTAYNSPLHF; d_call: -; j_call: TRBJ1-6; clone_size: -; v_call: TRBV30
cdr3_nt: TGTGCCAGTAGGGGGACAGGACGTGGCAATGAGCAGTTCTTC; cdr3_aa: CASRGTGRGNEQFF; d_call: TRBD1; j_call: TRBJ2-1; clone_size: -; v_call: TRBV19
cdr3_nt: TGTGCCAGTAGGACTCAACCGAACACCGGGGAGCTGTTTTTT; cdr3_aa: CASRTQPNTGELFF; d_call: -; j_call: TRBJ2-2; clone_size: -; v_call: TRBV19
cdr3_nt: TGCGCCAGCAATGCAGGGCCGGCGACTGAAGCTTTCTTT; cdr3_aa: CASNAGPATEAFF; d_call: -; j_call: TRBJ1-1; clone_size: few; v_call: TRBV10-2
cdr3_nt: TGTGCCAGCAGCTTAGGGGACAGGGTCTCCTATAATTCACCCCTCCACTTT; cdr3_aa: CASSLGDRVSYNSPLHF; d_call: TRBD1; j_call: TRBJ1-6; clone_size: -; v_call: TRBV7-6
cdr3_nt: TGCGCCAGCAGTACGGGACTAGCGGGGCTTTACAATGAGCAGTTCTTC; cdr3_aa: CASSTGLAGLYNEQFF; d_call: TRBD2; j_call: TRBJ2-1; clone_size: -; v_call: TRBV10-1
cdr3_nt: TGCGCCAGCACCCCGACAGGGGGCTTCAGGACTGAAGCTTTCTTT; cdr3_aa: CASTPTGGFRTEAFF; d_call: TRBD1; j_call: TRBJ1-1; clone_size: -; v_call: TRBV5-1
cdr3_nt: TGTGCCAGCAGTGAAGAGGTAGAGACCCAGTACTTC; cdr3_aa: CASSEEVETQYF; d_call: -; j_call: TRBJ2-5; clone_size: -; v_call: TRBV6-1
cdr3_nt: TGTGCCAGCAGCCCGAAGAATCAGCCCCAGCATTTT; cdr3_aa: CASSPKNQPQHF; d_call: -; j_call: TRBJ1-5; clone_size: -; v_call: TRBV7-8
cdr3_nt: TGTGCCATCAGCGGGTCGGAGAGCAATCAGCCCCAGCATTTT; cdr3_aa: CAISGSESNQPQHF; d_call: -; j_call: TRBJ1-5; clone_size: -; v_call: TRBV10-3
cdr3_nt: TGTGCCAGCAGCTTAGGCCCCTCGAACAATGAGCAGTTCTTC; cdr3_aa: CASSLGPSNNEQFF; d_call: -; j_call: TRBJ2-1; clone_size: few; v_call: TRBV7-2
cdr3_nt: TGTGCCAGCAGTGAGACAGGCAGACCTAGCACAGATACGCAGTATTTT; cdr3_aa: CASSETGRPSTDTQYF; d_call: -; j_call: TRBJ2-3; clone_size: once; v_call: TRBV2
cdr3_nt: TGTGCCAGCAGTTTATTTGGACAGCCTGCTAACTATGGCTACACCTTC; cdr3_aa: CASSLFGQPANYGYTF; d_call: -; j_call: TRBJ1-2; clone_size: -; v_call: TRBV28
cdr3_nt: TGTGCCTGGAGCCCAGGATCCGGGACGGTGCAAGAGACCCAGTACTTC; cdr3_aa: CAWSPGSGTVQETQYF; d_call: -; j_call: TRBJ2-5; clone_size: -; v_call: TRBV30
cdr3_nt: TGTGCCAGCACCACCGCTGGGACAGCCCTAGGCTATGGCTACACCTTC; cdr3_aa: CASTTAGTALGYGYTF; d_call: TRBD1; j_call: TRBJ1-2; clone_size: -; v_call: TRBV5-4
cdr3_nt: TGTGCCATCAGTGAGGGGGCGAATAGCAATCAGCCCCAGCATTTT; cdr3_aa: CAISEGANSNQPQHF; d_call: -; j_call: TRBJ1-5; clone_size: once; v_call: TRBV10-3